The clone carrying this T cell receptor (beta chain) was counted a few times. This record comes from a study of blood T cells in healthy people across ages. There are 15 residues in the CDR3. The ends lost 6 bases at V and 2 bases at J; junction bases unmatched: 6. Germline CDR1 is MNHEY and CDR2 is SVGAGI. Alongside a J-beta primer mix, a sample-barcoded 5' primer served in a second PCR lasting roughly 7 to 11 cycles. TCRdb ran MiXCR on the 5' RACE reads and lists one entry per CDR3 protein. The sample carries 700,000 or so distinct CDR3 sequences, 22% recorded once. The TCR sequence derives from an older man in good health. The sample comprised blood. J is TRBJ2-3 and V is TRBV6-5; 9 nucleotides line up with TRBD1. CDR3 DNA: TGTGCCAGCAGCCAGGGGACAGGGCTCACAGATACGCAGTATTTT. Residues: CASSQGTGLTDTQYF.